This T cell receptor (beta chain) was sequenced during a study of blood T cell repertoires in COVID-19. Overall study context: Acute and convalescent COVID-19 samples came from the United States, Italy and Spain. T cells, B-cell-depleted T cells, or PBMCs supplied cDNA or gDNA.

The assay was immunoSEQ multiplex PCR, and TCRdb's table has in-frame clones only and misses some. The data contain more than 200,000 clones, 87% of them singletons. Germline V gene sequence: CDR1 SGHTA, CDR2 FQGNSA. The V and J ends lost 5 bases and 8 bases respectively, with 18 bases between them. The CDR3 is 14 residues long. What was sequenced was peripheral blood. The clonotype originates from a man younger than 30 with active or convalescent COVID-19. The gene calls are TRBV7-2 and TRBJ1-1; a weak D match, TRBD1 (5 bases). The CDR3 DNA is TGTGCCAGCAGCGCGCAGGGTAGTCAATCGGAAGCTTTCTTT. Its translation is CASSAQGSQSEAFF.